The entry that follows covers one T cell receptor beta chain sequence. This clonotype was observed at least ten times. The antigen it recognizes is unknown. It has no much larger one-base neighbor in the sample; base qualities were not kept. TCR beta CDR3 regions were amplified from RNA transcripts. For the first round of RT-PCR on the TCR CDR3, the HTBI primer set was used together with the Qiagen OneStep RT-PCR kit. Libraries were constructed in a second round of multiplex PCR, after which size selection and purification were performed. Libraries were sequenced paired-end with 100 bp reads on an Illumina HiSeq2000. In the original analysis: SOAPnuke was used to process the raw data, throwing out any read that contained adapters or uncalled bases, had a mean Phred below 15, or lacked an exact constant-primer or identifier match. COPE v1.2.5 was used to merge the high-quality paired reads, and each unique nucleotide sequence was defined as a clonotype. MiTCR v1.1 was used to align the clonotypes against IMGT TRBV, TRBD and TRBJ reference segments. Only V-J combinations with frequency above 0.0001, covering 99% to 99.2% of repertoires, were analysed. The TCS score was defined as the ratio of F50 (clonal expansion) to E x V (chaos), calculated using BLOSUM62-based TCRdist between CDR3 peptides within each V-J. Welch's t-statistics and random forest reduced around 550 V-J features to roughly 13, which were used in a naive Bayes classifier (R e1071). TCRdb's own reprocessing of the public reads used fastp at Q25 and MiXCR and kept productive beta chains. One record per CDR3 amino acid sequence lists the most common genes and DNA. The V and J calls and clone size come from TCRdb's table, not from the authors' own analysis. The sample has more than 350,000 distinct CDR3 sequences on record, approximately 14% of them singletons. The ten largest clones represent around 19% of the sample.

There are 16 amino acids in the CDR3, from cysteine to phenylalanine inclusive. Kept here is only the CDR3 DNA, which spans 48 bases and is read in frame from base 1. V sheds 4 bases and J sheds 7 bases, leaving 20 bases between their ends. The germline V gene yields SGHNT for CDR1 and YENEEA for CDR2. The data originate from a study of T cells in Graves' hyperthyroidism and ophthalmopathy (dated 2019 in TCRdb). In the study overall: Peripheral blood was sampled at the time of initial diagnosis, prior to any treatment. TCR V-J signatures able to tell the groups apart were searched for in a discovery cohort of 90 to 100 patients, of whom under 45 had Graves' ophthalmopathy and about 55 had stable Graves' hyperthyroidism. Whether ophthalmopathy could be predicted prospectively was tested in an independent validation cohort made up of 18 to 20 hyperthyroidism patients plus 17 patients who later progressed to ophthalmopathy. For training and testing, the 100 or so patients in the discovery cohort were randomly divided in a 7:3 ratio. Thyroid tissue and blood T-cell repertoires from six Graves' hyperthyroidism patients were also compared in the study. Following sampling, methimazole starting at 30 mg daily was given to hyperthyroidism patients, and high-dose intravenous methylprednisolone was given to ophthalmopathy patients. According to the paper, TCR Vbeta CDR3 sequencing was carried out on some 140 peripheral blood samples, which came from around 43 ophthalmopathy, around 74 hyperthyroidism and approximately 17 progressor patients.

On the study overall, not on this receptor specifically: Blood samples also contained most of the expanded thyroid clonotypes (frequency above 0.001), which suggests that blood repertoires may reflect thyroid immune responses. Sample size was not statistically predetermined, and blinding of investigators to group allocation was not performed. A model built on a 13 V-J signature distinguished ophthalmopathy from stable hyperthyroidism, reaching about 88% sensitivity and around 81% specificity in cross-validation and 80%/75% in testing. During validation, the model predicted progression to ophthalmopathy a median of roughly six months ahead of onset, with almost 71% sensitivity and more than 72% specificity.

Ophthalmopathy patients had moderately to severely active disease, with a Clinical Activity Score of 3 or more, a NOSPECS grade of 4 or more, and a disease duration of less than 3 months. Any patient with an uncontrolled infection, another autoimmune disease, pregnancy or lactation was excluded. Diagnoses were based on clinical symptoms, serum thyroxine and TRAb, thyroid ultrasound and orbital computed tomography. PBMCs were isolated from more than 9 ml of fresh peripheral blood by Ficoll-Paque density gradient centrifugation. Trizol reagent was used to extract total RNA, and RNA quality was then checked on an Agilent 2100 Bioanalyzer.

This clonotype originated in a young woman with Graves' ophthalmopathy. The specimen was blood. The V gene is TRBV11-3 and the J gene is TRBJ2-1; TRBD2 is a weak D gene call, 6 bases matching. The CDR3 protein: CASSSDNGRERNEQFF. The bases read TGTGCCAGCAGCTCTGACAATGGACGGGAGAGGAATGAGCAGTTCTTC. Full variable domain (CDR3 extended with the reference TRBV11-3 and TRBJ2-1 proteins): EAGVVQSPRYKIIEKKQPVAFWCNPISGHNTLYWYLQNLGQGPELLIRYENEEAVDDSQLPKDRFSAERLKGVDSTLKIQPAELGDSAVYLCASSSDNGRERNEQFFGPGTRLTVL.